Sequencing of this T cell receptor (beta chain) was carried out in a study of cytomegalovirus exposure and HLA in healthy donors. The study's findings and limits: The study listed approximately 170 cytomegalovirus-associated TCR beta chains.

Sequencing used immunoSEQ multiplex PCR; TCRdb keeps in-frame clones, though not all of them. The sample lists about 220,000 clones, just over 90% seen once, with approximately 1% in the top ten. As to this clone: What it binds is unknown.

The CDR3 spans 13 residues. Trimming cost V 4 bases and J 4 bases; bases outside gene matches: 2. In germline, CDR1 is SGHKS, CDR2 YYEKEE (reference sequence). The chain carries TRBV5-5 and TRBJ2-1, with 7 bases aligning to TRBD1. The source is a woman younger than 30 in good health and CMV-seronegative. Source material: PBMCs. The CDR3 loop reads CASSRGQYNEQFF. The CDR3 nucleotides are TGTGCCAGCAGCCGGGGACAGTACAATGAGCAGTTCTTC.